This T cell receptor beta chain derives from a study of T cell repertoires in cytomegalovirus infection. This clonotype was observed a handful of times. Germline CDR1 reads WNHNN; CDR2 reads SYGVQD (reference sequence). J was trimmed by 8 bases and V by 2 bases; bases with no gene match: 10. This CDR3 comprises 16 residues. Using its own MiXCR run on the reads, TCRdb lists one record per CDR3 protein. The sample has around 530,000 distinct CDR3 sequences, about 25% seen once. V usage is TRBV10-1 and J usage is TRBJ2-3; 10 bases match TRBD2. This TCR came from a human donor in good health (CMV status not recorded). Some clones in this sample may be carry-over from other donors' samples. The sample was PBMCs. The CDR3 is CASSEPSGSDGGTQYF. The CDR3 nucleotides read TGCGCCAGCAGTGAGCCTAGCGGGAGTGACGGCGGTACGCAGTATTTT.